The entry that follows covers one T cell receptor beta chain sequence. Its antigen remains unknown. This sample was taken from a study of shared clonotypes between healthy human individuals. Overall study findings and caveats: Measured sharing among donors was expected to vary with sequencing depth. A few donors held approximately 4.5% of naive CD4 clonotypes in common.

Germline V CDR1 and CDR2: SGHTA, FQGNSA. This CDR3 region has 11 residues. Trimming left V 5 bases short and J 9 bases short, with 8 bases between. Sequencing used immunoSEQ multiplex PCR; TCRdb keeps in-frame clones, though not all of them. The sample has over 1.5 million clones, 95% to 99% seen once. This receptor was identified in a young man in good health. The sequenced sample was naive CD4+ T cells sorted from blood. Described subset: CD45RA+ positively selected. The chain uses TRBV7-2 and TRBJ2-1; D possibly corresponds to TRBD2 (5 bases). CDR3 bases: TGTGCCAGCAGCACTCGGGGTGAGCAGTTCTTC. It specifies CASSTRGEQFF.